This TCR beta chain was sequenced during a study of beta chain features in type 1 diabetes. The CDR3 loop spans 14 amino acids. V lost 0 bases and J lost 5, with 10 bases in between. The germline V gene has CDR1 SGHRS and CDR2 YFSETQ. The authors reverse transcribed all of the isolated RNA, so sequencing captured expressed TCRB transcripts. The repertoire was sequenced with immunoSEQ multiplex PCR; TCRdb's copy has only in-frame clones and lacks some. Of more than 85,000 clones listed, approximately 39% were seen once; the top ten hold 0.065%. This TCR was recovered from a woman between 18 and 29 years old in good health. The chain couples TRBV5-1 to TRBJ2-3, with D unclear. The material sequenced was stem cell memory CD4+ T cells from blood. CDR3 sequence: CASSLDRSGDTQYF. The DNA for the CDR3 is TGCGCCAGCAGCTTGGATCGGTCGGGAGATACGCAGTATTTT.